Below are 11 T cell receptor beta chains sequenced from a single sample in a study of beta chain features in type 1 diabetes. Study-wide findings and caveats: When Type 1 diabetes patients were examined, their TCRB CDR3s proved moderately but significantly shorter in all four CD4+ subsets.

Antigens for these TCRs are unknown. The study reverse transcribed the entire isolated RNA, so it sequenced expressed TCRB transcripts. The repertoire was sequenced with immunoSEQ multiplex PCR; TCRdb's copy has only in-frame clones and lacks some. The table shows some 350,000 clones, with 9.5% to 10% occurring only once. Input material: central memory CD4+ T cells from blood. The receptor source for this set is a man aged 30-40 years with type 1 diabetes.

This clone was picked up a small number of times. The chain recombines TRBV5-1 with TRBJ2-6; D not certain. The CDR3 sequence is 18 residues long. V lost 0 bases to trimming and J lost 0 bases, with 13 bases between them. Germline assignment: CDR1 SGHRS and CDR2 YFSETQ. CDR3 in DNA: TGCGCCAGCAGCTTGGGCGTGACGGTTGGCTCTGGGGCCAACGTCCTGACTTTC. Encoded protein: CASSLGVTVGSGANVLTF.

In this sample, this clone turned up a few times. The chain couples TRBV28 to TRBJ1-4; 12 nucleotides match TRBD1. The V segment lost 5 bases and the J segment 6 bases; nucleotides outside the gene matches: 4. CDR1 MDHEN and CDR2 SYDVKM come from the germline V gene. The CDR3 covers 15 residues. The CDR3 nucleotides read TGTGCCAGCAGTCGTGGGACAGGGGGCGATGAAAAACTGTTTTTT. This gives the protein CASSRGTGGDEKLFF. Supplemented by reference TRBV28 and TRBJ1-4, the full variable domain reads DVKVTQSSRYLVKRTGEKVFLECVQDMDHENMFWYRQDPGLGLRLIYFSYDVKMKEKGDIPEGYSVSREKKERFSLILESASTNQTSMYLCASSRGTGGDEKLFFGSGTQLSVL.

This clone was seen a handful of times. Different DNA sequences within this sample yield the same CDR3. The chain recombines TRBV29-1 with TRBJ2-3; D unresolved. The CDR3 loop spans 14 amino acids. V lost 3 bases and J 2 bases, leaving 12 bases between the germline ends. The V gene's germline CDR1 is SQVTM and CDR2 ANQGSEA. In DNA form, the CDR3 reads TGCAGCGTTGACTCTGGCAGGAACACAGATACGCAGTATTTT. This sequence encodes CSVDSGRNTDTQYF.

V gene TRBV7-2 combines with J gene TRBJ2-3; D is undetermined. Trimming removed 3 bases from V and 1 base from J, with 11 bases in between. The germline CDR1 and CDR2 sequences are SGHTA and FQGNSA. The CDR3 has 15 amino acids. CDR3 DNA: TGTGCCAGCAGCTTGGCCTTCACAGGCACAGATACGCAGTATTTT. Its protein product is CASSLAFTGTDTQYF.

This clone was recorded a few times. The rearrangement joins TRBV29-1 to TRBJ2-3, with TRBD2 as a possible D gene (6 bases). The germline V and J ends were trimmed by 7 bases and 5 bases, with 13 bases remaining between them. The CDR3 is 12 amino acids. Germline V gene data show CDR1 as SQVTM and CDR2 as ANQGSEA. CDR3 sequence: CSGSQEGDTQYF. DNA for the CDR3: TGCAGCGGTAGTCAGGAGGGAGATACGCAGTATTTT.

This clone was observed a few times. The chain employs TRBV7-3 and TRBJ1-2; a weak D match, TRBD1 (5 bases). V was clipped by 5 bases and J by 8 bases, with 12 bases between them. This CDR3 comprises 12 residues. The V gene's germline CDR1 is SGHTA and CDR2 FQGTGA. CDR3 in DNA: TGTGCCAGCAGCGGGGGTAATCCAGGCTACACCTTC. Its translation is CASSGGNPGYTF.

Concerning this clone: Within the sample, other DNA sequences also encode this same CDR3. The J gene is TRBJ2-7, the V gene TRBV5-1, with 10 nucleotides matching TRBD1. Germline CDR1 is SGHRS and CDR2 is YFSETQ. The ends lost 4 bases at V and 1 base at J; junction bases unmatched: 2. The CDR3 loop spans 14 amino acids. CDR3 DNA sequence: TGCGCCAGCAGCCTGGACAGGGGGTCCTACGAGCAGTACTTC. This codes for CASSLDRGSYEQYF.

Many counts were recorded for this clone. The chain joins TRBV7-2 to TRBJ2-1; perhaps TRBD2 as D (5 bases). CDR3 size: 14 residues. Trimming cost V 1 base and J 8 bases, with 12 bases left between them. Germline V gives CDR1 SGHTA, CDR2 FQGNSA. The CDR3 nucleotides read TGTGCCAGCAGCTTAGAACTAGAAGTCGATGAGCAGTTCTTC. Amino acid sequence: CASSLELEVDEQFF.

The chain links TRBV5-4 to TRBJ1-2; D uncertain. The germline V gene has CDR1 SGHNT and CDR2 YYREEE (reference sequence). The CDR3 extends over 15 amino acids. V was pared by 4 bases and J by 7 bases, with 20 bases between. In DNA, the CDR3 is TGTGCCAGCAGCCAAGATCCCTCGTCGGCGGGTGGCTACACCTTC. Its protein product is CASSQDPSSAGGYTF.

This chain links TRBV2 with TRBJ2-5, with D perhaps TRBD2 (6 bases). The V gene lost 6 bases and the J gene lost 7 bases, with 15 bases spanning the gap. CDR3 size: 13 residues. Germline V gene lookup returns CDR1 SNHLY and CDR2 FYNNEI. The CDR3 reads CASRNEWGGTQYF. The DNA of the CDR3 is TGTGCCAGCAGGAACGAGTGGGGAGGGACCCAGTACTTC.

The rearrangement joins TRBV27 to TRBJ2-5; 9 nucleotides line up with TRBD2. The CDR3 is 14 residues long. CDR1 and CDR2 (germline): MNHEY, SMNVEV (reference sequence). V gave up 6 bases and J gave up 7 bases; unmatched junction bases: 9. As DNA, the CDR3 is TGTGCCAGCAGCAGTAGCGGGAGTGTCGGGACCCAGTACTTC. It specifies CASSSSGSVGTQYF.